Shown below are 24 T cell receptor beta chains from a single sample sequenced in a study of CD8+CD57+ T cells in acquired aplastic anemia. CDR3 and TCR beta VDJ profiling relied on genomic DNA as the template. MiXCR, applied by TCRdb to the reads, yields one record per CDR3 protein. The table lists around 200,000 distinct CDR3 sequences, 40% to 60% of them singletons, with less than 20% in the top ten. Individuals selected for sequencing had exhibited CD8+CD57+ cell expansion on flow cytometry. The sequencing sample was made of sorted CD4+, CD8+, or CD8+CD57+ T cells (not recorded which) from PBMCs. These receptors were collected from a human donor with aplastic anemia.

The rearrangement links TRBV19 to TRBJ2-5; D may be TRBD1 or TRBD2 (5 bases each). The V and J ends lost 7 bases and 5 bases respectively, with 20 bases between them. Germline-derived CDR1 and CDR2 are LNHDA and SQIVND (reference sequence). There are 15 residues in the CDR3. The CDR3 nucleotides are TGTGCCAGTACCCTTGGGACCGGCCCGAGGGAGACCCAGTACTTC. Its protein product is CASTLGTGPRETQYF.

This clonotype was seen at least ten times. The chain joins TRBV7-8 to TRBJ1-2; D gene uncertain. Trimming stripped 1 base from V and 8 bases from J, with 11 bases between. This CDR3 has 13 amino acids. Germline CDR1 and CDR2: SGHVS and FQNEAQ. The CDR3 loop reads CASSLDPLSGYTF. DNA for the CDR3: TGTGCCAGCAGCTTAGACCCTCTGAGCGGCTACACCTTC.

The table lists this clonotype with many counts. V and J are TRBV5-1 and TRBJ1-1; D gene ambiguous. V was shortened by 1 base and J by 0 bases, with 7 bases between the two germline ends. CDR3 length equals 14 residues. Germline V gene sequence: CDR1 SGHRS, CDR2 YFSETQ. This CDR3 is CASSLSTLNTEAFF. The CDR3 DNA follows: TGCGCCAGCAGCTTGAGTACACTGAACACTGAAGCTTTCTTT.

Many counts were recorded for this clonotype. J is TRBJ1-5 and V is TRBV25-1; D is possibly TRBD1 (6 bases). Germline V gives CDR1 MGHDK, CDR2 SYGVNS. V was trimmed by 3 bases and J by 3 bases, leaving 24 bases between them. This CDR3 has 19 amino acids. This CDR3 reads CASSDTKNGGRDPNQPQHF. Written as DNA, the CDR3 is TGTGCCAGCAGTGATACTAAGAATGGGGGCAGGGACCCCAATCAGCCCCAGCATTTT.

There are many counts of this clonotype. The J gene is TRBJ1-1, the V gene TRBV11-2; D is undetermined. The V end lost 3 bases, the J end lost 5 bases, and 25 bases lay between the germline ends. In germline, CDR1 is SGHAT, CDR2 FQNNGV. The CDR3 runs 18 residues. The CDR3 loop is CASSLVDGSYQIRTEAFF. As DNA, the CDR3 is TGTGCCAGCAGCTTGGTAGACGGATCCTACCAGATCCGGACTGAAGCTTTCTTT.

This rearrangement joins TRBV11-1 to TRBJ2-3; 8 bases align to TRBD1. CDR1 SGHAT and CDR2 FQDESV come from the germline V gene (reference sequence). The V segment lost 5 bases and the J segment 5 bases; nucleotides outside the gene matches: 9. This CDR3 is built from 15 residues. The CDR3 region has the DNA TGTGCCAGCAGCCTCCTGGACAGGGTGGGAGATACGCAGTATTTT. Its translation: CASSLLDRVGDTQYF.

This clonotype came up many times. V and J are TRBV13 and TRBJ2-3; 12 nucleotides match TRBD2. The CDR3 sequence is 16 residues long. CDR1 is PRHDT and CDR2 is FYEKMQ in the germline V gene (reference sequence). The V segment lost 3 bases and the J segment 2 bases; nucleotides outside the gene matches: 3. CDR3 in DNA: TGTGCCAGCAGCTTGGGGACTAGCGGGTCCACAGATACGCAGTATTTT. Translation: CASSLGTSGSTDTQYF.

Points on this clonotype: At one end, the junction sequence differs from germline, possibly due to a read error. CDR3 in amino acids: CASSLEGGVSNDGYTF. In DNA, the CDR3 is TGCGCCAGCAGCTTGGAAGGGGGCGTTTCTAACGATGGCTACACCTTC. This sequence joins TRBV5-1 and TRBJ1-2; 7 bases map to TRBD1. Germline loops: CDR1 SGHRS, CDR2 YFSETQ. This CDR3 region has 16 residues.

V usage is TRBV7-8 and J usage is TRBJ2-3, with D unclear. The CDR3 length is 14 residues. CDR1 is SGHVS and CDR2 is FQNEAQ in the germline V gene. The V end was cut by 5 bases, the J end by 1 base, with 10 bases between. The CDR3 DNA reads TGTGCCAGCAGCCGATTGGGCGGCACAGATACGCAGTATTTT. This translates into CASSRLGGTDTQYF.

As concerns this clonotype: This may come from a read error, since a much larger clone is one base off. The chain uses TRBV19 and TRBJ1-1; 12 bases fit TRBD1. The germline V gene has CDR1 LNHDA and CDR2 SQIVND (reference sequence). CDR3 size: 16 residues. The CDR3 region is CASTGTGGLMNTGAFF. DNA of the CDR3: TGTGCCAGTACCGGGACAGGGGGCCTAATGAACACTGGAGCTTTCTTT.

This rearrangement joins TRBV10-3 to TRBJ2-5; 8 positions agree with TRBD2. The CDR3 length is 13 residues. The ends lost 10 bases at V and 4 bases at J; junction bases unmatched: 8. Germline V lookup: CDR1 ENHRY, CDR2 SYGVKD. The CDR3 bases are TGTGCCACCCTGGCCGGGGGGGGAGAGACCCAGTACTTC. It yields the protein CATLAGGGETQYF.

This clonotype has more than one count but fewer than ten. A much larger clone lies a single base off, so this may be a read error. This sequence joins TRBV19 and TRBJ2-3; D not resolved. Germline V gene sequence: CDR1 LNHDA, CDR2 SQIVND (reference sequence). The CDR3 has 13 amino acids. The CDR3 nucleotides are TGTGCCTGTAGGTGGGGAAGCACAGATACGCAGTATTTT. Translation: CACRWGSTDTQYF.

This clonotype came up many times. This chain joins TRBV11-3 and TRBJ2-5, with D unresolved. Germline V gene lookup returns CDR1 SGHNT and CDR2 YENEEA. This CDR3 contains 14 residues. V shed 4 bases and J shed 5 bases, with 14 bases lying between them. The CDR3 DNA reads as TGTGCCAGCAGCTACCGACTGGGTTTCGAGACCCAGTACTTC. Amino acid sequence: CASSYRLGFETQYF. The full variable domain, in which reference TRBV11-3 and TRBJ2-5 provide the parts outside the CDR3, is EAGVVQSPRYKIIEKKQPVAFWCNPISGHNTLYWYLQNLGQGPELLIRYENEEAVDDSQLPKDRFSAERLKGVDSTLKIQPAELGDSAVYLCASSYRLGFETQYFGPGTRLLVL.

This clonotype showed up many times. The chain employs TRBV5-1 and TRBJ2-5, with D tentatively TRBD1 (6 bases). The V end was cut by 0 bases, the J end by 0 bases, with 15 bases between. The V gene's germline CDR1 is SGHRS and CDR2 YFSETQ. CDR3 length: 17 amino acids. CDR3 protein: CASSLGSTGPYQETQYF. CDR3 bases: TGCGCCAGCAGCTTGGGGAGCACAGGGCCATACCAAGAGACCCAGTACTTC.

In the case of this clonotype: Relative to the germline gene, one junction end is altered; a read error may explain this. CDR3 in amino acids: CATSGPLAGGGETQYF. CDR3 nucleotide sequence: TGTGCCACCAGCGGGCCCCTCGCGGGGGGGGGAGAGACCCAGTACTTC. This sequence joins TRBV7-9 and TRBJ2-5, with 9 bases lining up with TRBD2. Germline CDR1 is SEHNR and CDR2 is FQNEAQ (reference sequence). This CDR3 has 16 residues.

V and J are TRBV7-8 and TRBJ1-2; D is undetermined. The CDR3 is 16 amino acids. V dropped 5 bases and J dropped 2 bases, with 18 bases sitting between them. Germline V CDR1 and CDR2: SGHVS, FQNEAQ. The CDR3 bases are TGTGCCAGCAGCCAATTCCTGGATACGCAAAACTATGGCTACACCTTC. Protein product: CASSQFLDTQNYGYTF.

This clonotype appeared once. V is TRBV20-1 and J is TRBJ1-2, with 7 bases that match TRBD1. Looked up from germline, CDR1 is DFQATT and CDR2 is SNEGSKA (reference sequence). The V gene end was trimmed by 6 bases and the J gene end by 3 bases; junction bases not matched to a gene: 10. The CDR3 extends over 14 amino acids. CDR3 residues: CSARTGEGDYGYTF. For the CDR3, the DNA is TGCAGTGCCAGAACAGGGGAAGGGGACTATGGCTACACCTTC.

This clonotype was recorded at least ten times. This chain links TRBV20-1 with TRBJ2-1; D may be TRBD2 (6 bases). Germline V lookup: CDR1 DFQATT, CDR2 SNEGSKA (reference sequence). This CDR3 contains 14 residues. Trimming stripped 5 bases from V and 9 bases from J, with 20 bases between. In nucleotides, the CDR3 is TGCAGTGCTGAGGGACTCCGGTGGGCGGCTGAGCAGTTCTTC. Translating gives CSAEGLRWAAEQFF.

Note on this clonotype: Since a much larger clone is just one base distant, this may be a read error. The chain is built from TRBV12-3 or TRBV12-4 and TRBJ2-2; TRBD1 matches 7 bases. CDR3 length: 16 amino acids. CDR3 DNA: TGTGCCATCAGTTTTTCGGGACAGTCGAACACCGGGGAGCTGTTTTTT. Translation gives CAISFSGQSNTGELFF.

The chain couples TRBV2 to TRBJ2-5; tentative D call: TRBD1 (6 bases). The CDR3 is 13 amino acids. The germline CDR1 and CDR2 sequences are SNHLY and FYNNEI. The V end was cut by 6 bases, the J end by 5 bases, with 13 bases between. The CDR3 loop reads CASRRTVSETQYF. The CDR3 coding sequence is TGTGCCAGCAGACGGACAGTTTCGGAGACCCAGTACTTC.

Concerning this clonotype: At one boundary the junction diverges from the germline segment, which might be a read error. The CDR3 loop reads CANSPVSRGSSYEQYF. The CDR3 bases are TGCGCCAACAGCCCCGTTTCGAGGGGTAGCTCCTACGAGCAGTACTTC. This chain uses TRBV5-1 with TRBJ2-7; D may correspond to TRBD1 or TRBD2 (5 bases each). Germline V gene sequence: CDR1 SGHRS, CDR2 YFSETQ. CDR3 length equals 16 residues. Filled out from reference TRBV5-1 and TRBJ2-7, the complete variable domain reads KAGVTQTPRYLIKTRGQQVTLSCSPISGHRSVSWYQQTPGQGLQFLFEYFSETQRNKGNFPGRFSGRQFSNSRSEMNVSTLELGDSALYLCANSPVSRGSSYEQYFGPGTRLTVT.

In this sample, this clonotype turned up many times. The chain carries TRBV5-1 and TRBJ2-7; D may correspond to TRBD1 or TRBD2 (5 bases each). Trimming pared 4 bases from V and 1 base from J, leaving 15 bases between. In germline, CDR1 is SGHRS, CDR2 YFSETQ. CDR3 length: 15 residues. CDR3 sequence (DNA): TGCGCCAGCAGCCAGGACACCGGGATTTCCTACGAGCAGTACTTC. As protein: CASSQDTGISYEQYF.

V and J are TRBV7-2 and TRBJ2-7; 8 bases are shared with TRBD1. Per germline, CDR1 SGHTA and CDR2 FQGNSA. The CDR3 has 14 residues. Trimming took 1 base from V and 5 from J; bases not matched to a gene: 4. The CDR3 DNA reads TGTGCCAGCAGCTTAGTACCAGGGGGCGACGAGCAGTACTTC. It encodes CASSLVPGGDEQYF.

J is TRBJ2-7 and V is TRBV7-9; D tentatively fits TRBD1 or TRBD2 (7 bases each). The CDR3 sequence is 16 residues long. The ends were cut back, 0 bases at V and 1 base at J, with 13 bases in the middle. Germline CDR1 is SEHNR and CDR2 is FQNEAQ (reference sequence). CDR3 loop: CASSLAGGTASYEQYF. As DNA, the CDR3 is TGTGCCAGCAGCTTAGCGGGAGGGACAGCATCCTACGAGCAGTACTTC. Together with reference TRBV7-9 and TRBJ2-7, the CDR3 gives the full variable domain: DTGVSQNPRHKITKRGQNVTFRCDPISEHNRLYWYRQTLGQGPEFLTYFQNEAQLEKSRLLSDRFSAERPKGSFSTLEIQRTEQGDSAMYLCASSLAGGTASYEQYFGPGTRLTVT.